The 18 T cell receptor beta chains in this list originate from one sample, sequenced in a study of blood T cell repertoires in COVID-19. The assay was immunoSEQ multiplex PCR, and TCRdb's table has in-frame clones only and misses some. The repertoire consists of a few hundred thousand clones, with around 87% occurring once and the leading ten covering around 2%. Sequencing was done on a sample of PBMCs or T cells enriched from blood (not recorded which). The receptor set was obtained from a middle-aged man in a cohort exposed to, infected with or recovered from COVID-19 (not recorded which).

The chain recombines TRBV6-5 with TRBJ2-1; 10 bases match TRBD2. Germline V lookup: CDR1 MNHEY, CDR2 SVGAGI. V shed 2 bases, J shed 5 bases, and the junction held 6 bases outside the gene matches. The CDR3 has 16 amino acids. The CDR3 DNA follows: TGTGCCAGCAGTTACGTAAGCGGGAGGGCCCACAATGAGCAGTTCTTC. It specifies CASSYVSGRAHNEQFF.

This rearrangement joins TRBV19 to TRBJ2-4; 8 positions match TRBD2. The CDR3 loop spans 18 amino acids. With V trimmed by 0 bases and J by 1 base, 8 bases remained unmatched. The germline V gene has CDR1 LNHDA and CDR2 SQIVND (reference sequence). DNA of the CDR3: TGTGCCAGTAGTATAGAGGGTACGGCTAGCGGGGCCAAAAACATTCAGTACTTC. As protein: CASSIEGTASGAKNIQYF.

The chain combines TRBV18 with TRBJ2-5; D gene ambiguous. This CDR3 contains 14 residues. Germline-derived CDR1 and CDR2 are KGHSH and LQKENI. Trimming removed 0 bases from V and 4 bases from J, with 9 bases in between. The CDR3 DNA is TGTGCCAGCTCACCACCGTCGTTCAGAGAGACCCAGTACTTC. This translates into CASSPPSFRETQYF.

This rearrangement joins TRBV3-1 (or the pseudogene TRBV3-2) to TRBJ1-1, with TRBD1 identical over 10 bases. This CDR3 spans 16 amino acids. V was pared by 5 bases and J by 5 bases, with 11 bases of the junction left unmatched. Germline V gene lookup returns CDR1 LGHDT and CDR2 YNNKEL (reference sequence). This CDR3 reads CASSFNPGQGGTEAFF. Written as DNA, the CDR3 is TGTGCCAGCAGCTTCAACCCCGGACAGGGGGGGACTGAAGCTTTCTTT.

The chain uses TRBV6-5 and TRBJ2-1; D is perhaps TRBD2 (5 bases). The germline V and J ends were trimmed by 8 bases and 7 bases, with 12 bases remaining between them. The V gene's germline CDR1 is MNHEY and CDR2 SVGAGI. This CDR3 contains 12 residues. The CDR3 spells CASFGDRNEQFF. CDR3 sequence (DNA): TGTGCCAGCTTCGGGGATCGGAATGAGCAGTTCTTC.

This chain links TRBV24-1 with TRBJ1-5; D not certain. Germline loops: CDR1 KGHDR, CDR2 SFDVKD. The CDR3 sequence is 13 residues long. Trimming stripped 4 bases from V and 4 bases from J, with 7 bases between. CDR3 protein: CATSEQPNQPQHF. The CDR3 DNA reads as TGTGCCACCAGTGAACAGCCTAATCAGCCCCAGCATTTT.

The chain uses TRBV3-1 (or the pseudogene TRBV3-2) and TRBJ2-1, with D unresolved. The CDR3 sequence is 13 residues long. CDR1 is LGHDT, CDR2 YNNKEL, per germline (reference sequence). V was shortened by 3 bases and J by 5 bases, with 8 bases between the two germline ends. CDR3 protein: CASSQSTNNEQFF. DNA of the CDR3: TGTGCCAGCAGCCAGAGTACCAACAATGAGCAGTTCTTC.

V and J are TRBV28 and TRBJ1-6; D gene uncertain. CDR1 is MDHEN and CDR2 is SYDVKM in the germline V gene. Deletions cut 7 bases from V and 4 bases from J, with 8 bases between. This CDR3 has 13 residues. Here the CDR3 DNA reads TGTGCCAGCATACCAGGTTATAATTCACCCCTCCACTTT. As protein: CASIPGYNSPLHF.

The chain joins TRBV19 to TRBJ1-1, with TRBD1 matching 9 bases. There are 17 residues in the CDR3. The V segment lost 5 bases and the J segment 1 base; nucleotides outside the gene matches: 11. Germline V gene data show CDR1 as LNHDA and CDR2 as SQIVND (reference sequence). CDR3 DNA sequence: TGTGCCAGTAGTCCGCACCGGGACAGGGTGCGGAACACTGAAGCTTTCTTT. Translation gives CASSPHRDRVRNTEAFF.

This sequence joins TRBV4-1 and TRBJ2-1; 8 positions match TRBD2. CDR1 is MGHRA and CDR2 is YSYEKL in the germline V gene. V was pared by 4 bases and J by 0 bases, with 2 bases of the junction left unmatched. The CDR3 consists of 15 residues. The CDR3 spells CASSLAGGSYNEQFF. CDR3 sequence (DNA): TGCGCCAGCAGCCTGGCGGGAGGCTCCTACAATGAGCAGTTCTTC.

The chain combines TRBV5-6 with TRBJ2-2, with 9 bases lining up with TRBD2. The length of the CDR3 is 15 residues. Germline-derived CDR1 and CDR2 are SGHDT and YYEEEE. J gave up 5 bases and V 2 bases, and 4 bases lay outside the gene matches. The CDR3 nucleotides are TGTGCCAGCAGCTTACTAGCGGGCCCAACCGGGGAGCTGTTTTTT. It encodes CASSLLAGPTGELFF. Combining the CDR3 with reference TRBV5-6 and TRBJ2-2 gives the whole variable domain DAGVTQSPTHLIKTRGQQVTLRCSPKSGHDTVSWYQQALGQGPQFIFQYYEEEERQRGNFPDRFSGHQFPNYSSELNVNALLLGDSALYLCASSLLAGPTGELFFGEGSRLTVL.

The chain recombines TRBV19 with TRBJ1-2; the D is unclear. The CDR3 sequence is 16 residues long. The V gene's germline CDR1 is LNHDA and CDR2 SQIVND (reference sequence). The V and J ends lost 7 bases and 6 bases respectively, with 24 bases between them. CDR3 in amino acids: CASTTSQDFPFHGYTF. The CDR3 DNA reads TGTGCCAGTACTACTTCCCAGGATTTTCCGTTTCATGGCTACACCTTC. Full variable domain (remainder filled in from reference TRBV19 and TRBJ1-2): DGGITQSPKYLFRKEGQNVTLSCEQNLNHDAMYWYRQDPGQGLRLIYYSQIVNDFQKGDIAEGYSVSREKKESFPLTVTSAQKNPTAFYLCASTTSQDFPFHGYTFGSGTRLTVV.

This clone was seen once. The V gene is TRBV5-8, the J gene TRBJ2-1, with 7 bases lining up with TRBD2. V lost 1 base to trimming and J lost 9 bases; unmatched junction nucleotides: 10. CDR3 size: 15 residues. Per germline, CDR1 SGHTS and CDR2 YDEGEE. The CDR3 protein is CASSLTSAKKPEQFF. Here the CDR3 DNA reads TGTGCCAGCAGCTTGACTAGCGCAAAAAAGCCTGAGCAGTTCTTC.

The V call is TRBV7-3, the J call TRBJ2-7; D unclear. The germline CDR1 and CDR2 sequences are SGHTA and FQGTGA. The CDR3 consists of 13 residues. V lost 2 bases and J lost 3, with 8 bases in between. For the CDR3, the DNA is TGTGCCAGCAGCTTATCTATAGACTACGAGCAGTACTTC. It specifies CASSLSIDYEQYF.

The gene calls are TRBV18 and TRBJ2-3; weak D call: TRBD1 (6 bases). The ends were cut back, 4 bases at V and 2 bases at J, with 10 bases in the middle. This CDR3 has 14 amino acids. Germline lookup yields CDR1 KGHSH and CDR2 LQKENI. CDR3 in amino acids: CASSLNRDTDTQYF. CDR3 nucleotide sequence: TGTGCCAGCTCACTGAACAGGGACACAGATACGCAGTATTTT. Full variable domain (missing parts from reference TRBV18 and TRBJ2-3): NAGVMQNPRHLVRRRGQEARLRCSPMKGHSHVYWYRQLPEEGLKFMVYLQKENIIDESGMPKERFSAEFPKEGPSILRIQQVVRGDSAAYFCASSLNRDTDTQYFGPGTRLTVL.

The chain uses TRBV4-1 and TRBJ2-1; tentatively, D is TRBD2 (5 bases). This CDR3 has 15 residues. Germline V gene lookup returns CDR1 MGHRA and CDR2 YSYEKL. With 3 bases removed from V and 6 bases from J, the gap between germline ends came to 15 bases. The CDR3 DNA reads TGCGCCAGCAGCCACGGACTCACCTCCGGCAATGAGCAGTTCTTC. This codes for CASSHGLTSGNEQFF.

Here the CDR3 DNA reads TGTGCCAGCAGTTTCACAGGACGTGAAAAACTGTTTTTT. It yields the protein CASSFTGREKLFF. This chain links TRBV27 with TRBJ1-4, with TRBD1 as a possible D gene (5 bases). CDR3 size: 13 residues. V lost 3 bases, J lost 7 bases, and 9 bases lay in between. Germline CDR1 is MNHEY and CDR2 is SMNVEV (reference sequence).

The V and J genes are TRBV30 and TRBJ2-7; 7 bases are a match to TRBD2. The trim removed 0 bases at V and 4 bases at J, leaving 9 bases unmatched. CDR3 size: 15 residues. Looked up from germline, CDR1 is GTSNPN and CDR2 is SVGIG (reference sequence). Written as DNA, the CDR3 is TGTGCCTGGAGTGTACGGTGGGAGGGCGGGTACGAGCAGTACTTC. It encodes CAWSVRWEGGYEQYF.